This TCR beta chain derives from a study of post-analysis software for immune sequencing data. Trimming removed 3 bases at V and 2 bases at J, with 12 bases between. Per the germline V gene, CDR1 is SGHRS and CDR2 is YFSETQ. CDR3 length: 14 residues. General study points: Controls had lower frequencies than patients of a handful of TRBV segments, which included TRBV5-6, TRBV5-1 and TRBV20-1.

There are a few counts of this clonotype. Its antigen is as yet unknown. The authors incorporated unique molecular identifiers into the TCR beta cDNA libraries. TCRdb recomputed calls from the PCR reads with MiXCR, one row per CDR3 protein. The sample records around 770,000 distinct CDR3 sequences, 35% to 55% being singletons. The rearrangement uses TRBV5-1 and TRBJ2-7; D is undetermined. The clonotype was recovered from a girl under 18 with multiple sclerosis. Sequencing was performed on blood. The CDR3, as DNA: TGCGCCAGCAGCTCGGTGGAAAGAACCTACGAGCAGTACTTC. This sequence encodes CASSSVERTYEQYF.